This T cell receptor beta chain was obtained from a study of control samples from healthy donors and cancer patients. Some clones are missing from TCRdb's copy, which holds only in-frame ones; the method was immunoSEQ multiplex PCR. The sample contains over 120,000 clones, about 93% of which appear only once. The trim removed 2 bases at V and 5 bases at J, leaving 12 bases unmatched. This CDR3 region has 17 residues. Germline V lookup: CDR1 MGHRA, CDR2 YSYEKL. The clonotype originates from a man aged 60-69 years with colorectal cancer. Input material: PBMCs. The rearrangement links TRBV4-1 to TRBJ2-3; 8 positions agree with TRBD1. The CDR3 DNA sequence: TGCGCCAGCAGCCAACCCTACCTCGACAGGGGACGAGATACGCAGTATTTT. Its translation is CASSQPYLDRGRDTQYF.